These 19 T cell receptor beta chains were all obtained from the same sample, sequenced in a study of shared clonotypes between healthy human individuals. Naive CD8 cells, CD45RO-negative and positively selected for CCR7, excluded terminally differentiated effector memory CD45RA+ cells. Assay used: immunoSEQ multiplex PCR; TCRdb lists only in-frame clones, some missing. In the table there are around 2,100,000 clones, about 95% of which are singletons. The sample consisted of naive CD8+ T cells sorted from blood. All receptors come from a man aged 18 to 30 in good health.

This clone was picked up one time. At the DNA level, this CDR3 is encoded by other sequences in the same sample as well. V usage is TRBV7-9 and J usage is TRBJ2-3; D is perhaps TRBD2 (5 bases). CDR1 and CDR2 (germline): SEHNR, FQNEAQ (reference sequence). The length of the CDR3 is 12 residues. The germline V and J ends were trimmed by 4 bases and 5 bases, with 7 bases remaining between them. CDR3: CASSSGGDTQYF. Here the CDR3 DNA reads TGTGCCAGCAGCTCAGGAGGAGATACGCAGTATTTT.

The chain couples TRBV5-1 to TRBJ1-2; D is uncertain. The V gene lost 0 bases and the J gene lost 2 bases, with 14 bases spanning the gap. Germline values: CDR1 SGHRS, CDR2 YFSETQ. The CDR3 spans 16 residues. Here the CDR3 reads CASSLVFGEENYGYTF. CDR3 in DNA: TGCGCCAGCAGCTTGGTTTTCGGGGAGGAAAACTATGGCTACACCTTC.

A single count supports this clone. The chain is built from TRBV5-6 and TRBJ2-1; D is possibly TRBD2 (6 bases). Germline-derived CDR1 and CDR2 are SGHDT and YYEEEE. The V and J ends lost 5 bases and 0 bases respectively, with 12 bases between them. This CDR3 is 15 amino acids long. The CDR3 DNA reads TGTGCCAGCAGTTCCGGACTACCCTCCTACAATGAGCAGTTCTTC. This codes for CASSSGLPSYNEQFF.

Note on this clone: At the DNA level, this CDR3 is encoded by other sequences in the same sample as well. The genes are TRBV7-9 and TRBJ2-7, with TRBD2 matching over 11 bases. Germline CDR1 reads SEHNR; CDR2 reads FQNEAQ (reference sequence). With 4 bases clipped from V and 1 base from J, the junction kept 3 bases outside the gene matches. This CDR3 is built from 15 residues. Here the CDR3 DNA reads TGTGCCAGCAGCTCCCTAGCGGGGGGTTCCTACGAGCAGTACTTC. Translation gives CASSSLAGGSYEQYF.

V and J are TRBV7-8 and TRBJ2-3; 8 bases are shared with TRBD2. Looked up from germline, CDR1 is SGHVS and CDR2 is FQNEAQ. V trimming: 6 bases; J trimming: 2 bases; junction bases outside the gene matches: 13. This CDR3 has 17 residues. CDR3 nucleotides: TGTGCCAGCAGTCACCCCCGGGGGGGGACGCCCACAGATACGCAGTATTTT. Protein product: CASSHPRGGTPTDTQYF.

The chain is built from TRBV7-2 and TRBJ2-7; TRBD2 is a possible D gene (6 bases). The CDR3 totals 13 residues. The V and J ends lost 5 bases and 3 bases respectively, with 11 bases between them. Germline V CDR1 and CDR2: SGHTA, FQGNSA. CDR3 nucleotides: TGTGCCAGCAGCACTAGCTGGGGCTACGAGCAGTACTTC. Its protein is CASSTSWGYEQYF.

The J gene is TRBJ1-5, the V gene TRBV21-1; no check of the table's D call, TRBD1, against the DNA was made. TRBV21-1 is described as a pseudogene. The CDR3 contains 19 residues. CDR3 in DNA: TGTGCCAGCAGCAAAGTCCTGTGGGGGGACAGGGGTGACAATCAGCCCCAGCATTTT. Translation: CASSKVLWGDRGDNQPQHF.

The V call is TRBV30, the J call TRBJ2-3; 11 nucleotides align to TRBD2. Germline CDR1 GTSNPN, CDR2 SVGIG (reference sequence). CDR3 size: 21 residues. Unmatched junction bases numbered 18, after V lost 1 base and J lost 0 bases. In DNA, the CDR3 is TGTGCCTGGAGTGACCGTATGACTAGCGGGGACGATAAAACTAGCACAGATACGCAGTATTTT. This gives the protein CAWSDRMTSGDDKTSTDTQYF.

This chain joins TRBV6-1 and TRBJ1-2, with 9 bases lining up with TRBD1. The J segment lost 2 bases and the V segment lost 2 bases, leaving 9 bases of the junction unmatched. Germline CDR1 MNHNS, CDR2 SASEGT. The length of the CDR3 is 17 residues. CDR3 sequence (DNA): TGTGCCAGCAGTGAACCCAGACAGGGGGAGACCAACTATGGCTACACCTTC. Protein: CASSEPRQGETNYGYTF.

This chain links TRBV28 with TRBJ1-1; D gene ambiguous. There are 13 residues in the CDR3. V was shortened by 3 bases and J by 7 bases, with 12 bases between the two germline ends. Germline V gene lookup returns CDR1 MDHEN and CDR2 SYDVKM. This chain's CDR3 is CASSFNSGGEAFF. In nucleotides, the CDR3 is TGTGCCAGCAGTTTTAACTCGGGAGGTGAAGCTTTCTTT.

The CDR3 reads CASSADRGYQPQHF. The CDR3 DNA reads TGTGCCAGCAGCGCCGACAGGGGGTATCAGCCCCAGCATTTT. The chain has TRBV28 and TRBJ1-5, with 9 nucleotides matching TRBD1. The CDR3 covers 14 residues. V trimming: 6 bases; J trimming: 5 bases; junction bases outside the gene matches: 5. Germline CDR1 is MDHEN and CDR2 is SYDVKM.

The chain links TRBV7-9 to TRBJ2-1, with 9 positions matching TRBD2. This CDR3 has 15 residues. From germline, CDR1 is SEHNR and CDR2 FQNEAQ (reference sequence). V lost 5 bases, J lost 9 bases, and 11 bases stayed unmatched. CDR3 protein: CASSNNPSGEGEQFF. CDR3 DNA sequence: TGTGCCAGCAGCAATAATCCTAGCGGGGAGGGTGAGCAGTTCTTC.

Regarding this clone: The sample carries other DNA sequences with the same CDR3. The V gene is TRBV9, the J gene TRBJ2-5; 8 bases map to TRBD1. The germline V gene has CDR1 SGDLS and CDR2 YYNGEE. V trimming: 2 bases; J trimming: 4 bases; junction bases outside the gene matches: 7. The CDR3 consists of 15 residues. As DNA, the CDR3 is TGTGCCAGCAGCGTTGACGGACAGGGCGGAGAGACCCAGTACTTC. The encoded protein is CASSVDGQGGETQYF.

This clone was seen only once. The V and J genes are TRBV10-3 and TRBJ2-7; perhaps TRBD2 as D (7 bases). The CDR3 has 14 amino acids. CDR1 is ENHRY, CDR2 SYGVKD, per germline. Trimming took off 0 bases at V and 5 bases at J, with 11 bases between the two ends. The CDR3 region has the DNA TGTGCCATCAGTGAGTCTGGGGGGGGCCACGAGCAGTACTTC. Protein product: CAISESGGGHEQYF.

The V and J genes are TRBV27 and TRBJ1-4; 9 bases agree with TRBD1. Germline V CDR1 and CDR2: MNHEY, SMNVEV (reference sequence). This CDR3 region has 14 residues. J gave up 7 bases and V 6 bases, and 6 bases lay outside the gene matches. The DNA of the CDR3 is TGTGCCAGCAGAACAGGGGGCGGAGGTGAAAAACTGTTTTTT. The encoded protein is CASRTGGGGEKLFF.

The rearrangement uses TRBV4-1 and TRBJ2-7, with 9 bases lining up with TRBD2. The CDR3 extends over 16 amino acids. V gave up 0 bases and J gave up 4 bases; unmatched junction bases: 7. The germline gives CDR1 MGHRA, CDR2 YSYEKL. CDR3 sequence: CASSQDKSGGSYEQYF. In nucleotides, the CDR3 is TGCGCCAGCAGCCAAGATAAGAGCGGGGGGTCTTACGAGCAGTACTTC.

The V call is TRBV4-1, the J call TRBJ2-7; maybe TRBD1 (6 bases). V lost 2 bases to trimming and J lost 1 base, with 9 bases between them. CDR1 and CDR2 (germline): MGHRA, YSYEKL. The CDR3 has 14 amino acids. CDR3 residues: CASSQQGSSYEQYF. The CDR3 DNA reads as TGCGCCAGCAGCCAACAGGGGTCTTCCTACGAGCAGTACTTC.

CDR3 coding DNA: TGCAGCGTAGTAGCGGGAGGGGTGAACACCGGGGAGCTGTTTTTT. It specifies CSVVAGGVNTGELFF. V usage is TRBV29-1 and J usage is TRBJ2-2; TRBD2 aligns across 11 bases. This CDR3 region has 15 residues. With 6 bases clipped from V and 1 base from J, the junction kept 4 bases outside the gene matches. The V gene's germline CDR1 is SQVTM and CDR2 ANQGSEA.

J is TRBJ2-7 and V is TRBV5-1; D unresolved. The V gene's germline CDR1 is SGHRS and CDR2 YFSETQ. The CDR3 has 14 residues. The ends were cut back, 0 bases at V and 5 bases at J, with 12 bases in the middle. The CDR3 reads CASSLVAEYDEQYF. The CDR3 DNA reads as TGCGCCAGCAGCTTGGTCGCCGAGTACGACGAGCAGTACTTC.